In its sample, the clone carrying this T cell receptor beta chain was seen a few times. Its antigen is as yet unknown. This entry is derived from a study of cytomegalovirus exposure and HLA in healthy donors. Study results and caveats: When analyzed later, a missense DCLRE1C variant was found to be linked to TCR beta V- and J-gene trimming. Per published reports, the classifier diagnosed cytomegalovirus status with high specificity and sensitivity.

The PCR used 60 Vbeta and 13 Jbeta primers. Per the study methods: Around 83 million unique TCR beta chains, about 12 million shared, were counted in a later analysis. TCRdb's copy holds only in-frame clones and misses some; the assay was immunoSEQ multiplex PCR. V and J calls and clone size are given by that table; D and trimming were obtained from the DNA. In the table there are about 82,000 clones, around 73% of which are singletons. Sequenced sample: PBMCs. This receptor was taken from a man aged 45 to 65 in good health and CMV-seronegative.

CDR3 nucleotide sequence: TGTGCTAGTGGTTTGGTACCACAGAACAATGAGCAGTTCTTC. This encodes CASGLVPQNNEQFF. The chain combines TRBV12-5 with TRBJ2-1; D unresolved. Germline V lookup: CDR1 LGHNT, CDR2 FRNRAP. This CDR3 comprises 14 residues. Trimming removed 0 bases from V and 5 bases from J, with 8 bases in between.